This T cell receptor beta chain was recovered during a study of T cells after yellow fever vaccination. At the level of the study: SMART-Seq v4 Ultra Low Input handled preparation of low-cell-number fractions.

TCRdb passed the 5' RACE reads through MiXCR, listing each CDR3 protein once. The repertoire consists of roughly 330,000 distinct CDR3 sequences, with 6.8% occurring once and the leading ten covering 15% to 20%. Whole-study results and caveats: The CD4 and CD8 compartments had a small share of their clonotypes in common. Booster samples showed a return of most primary-vaccination clones (around 96% CD4, 80% to 90% CD8).

A few counts support this clonotype. Its antigen is as yet unknown. This CDR3 comprises 15 residues. V was pared by 1 base and J by 9 bases, with 16 bases between. Per germline, CDR1 LNHDA and CDR2 SQIVND (reference sequence). This sequence originates from a man aged 18 to 29 who received the YFV17D yellow fever vaccine. This chain connects TRBV19 to TRBJ1-5; D unresolved. The input for sequencing was PBMCs, taken roughly seven weeks after the first yellow fever vaccination. The CDR3 region has the DNA TGTGCCAGTAGTATAGGGGGAACTCCCCGCAGGCCCCAGCATTTT. Translation: CASSIGGTPRRPQHF.